This entry describes one T cell receptor (beta chain). The CDR3 has 15 amino acids. Germline V gene lookup returns CDR1 SGHKS and CDR2 YYEKEE (reference sequence). V was shortened by 1 base and J by 1 base, with 11 bases between the two germline ends. The sample originates from a study of siplizumab effects on memory and regulatory T cells. The assay covered 95,000 to 100,000 TCR templates per sample. Data came from immunoSEQ multiplex PCR; TCRdb stores just in-frame clones and leaves some out. This table has approximately 60,000 clones, approximately 97% appearing once. This sequence joins TRBV5-5 and TRBJ1-1; the D gene is possibly TRBD1 (5 bases). The source of this sequence is a human donor in good health. Input material: naive CD8+ T cells sorted from blood. CDR3 region: CASSLWKGSNTEAFF. As DNA, the CDR3 is TGTGCCAGCAGCTTGTGGAAGGGGTCGAACACTGAAGCTTTCTTT. Filled out from reference TRBV5-5 and TRBJ1-1, the complete variable domain reads DAGVTQSPTHLIKTRGQQVTLRCSPISGHKSVSWYQQVLGQGPQFIFQYYEKEERGRGNFPDRFSARQFPNYSSELNVNALLLGDSALYLCASSLWKGSNTEAFFGQGTRLTVV.